This T cell receptor (beta chain) comes out of a study of T cell responses to AZD1222 COVID-19 vaccine. Notes on the study in general: Among vaccine-associated CD4 TCRs, coverage spanned spike, with dominance at 160-218 and 743-854.

This clone was recorded a few times. Antigen: not known. Sequencing used immunoSEQ multiplex PCR; TCRdb keeps in-frame clones, though not all of them. The repertoire holds fewer than 95,000 clones, with about 89% as singletons. This specimen was peripheral blood, taken 28 days after the second AZD1222 dose. This TCR came from an adult who received the AZD1222 COVID-19 vaccine.

CDR3 residues: CASSQESGPYEQYF. In DNA, the CDR3 is TGTGCCAGCAGCCAAGAATCGGGCCCTTACGAGCAGTACTTC. The rearrangement joins TRBV3-1 (or the pseudogene TRBV3-2) to TRBJ2-7; D gene ambiguous. Trimming left V 0 bases short and J 4 bases short, with 10 bases between. Germline-derived CDR1 and CDR2 are LGHDT and YNNKEL (reference sequence). This CDR3 has 14 amino acids.